This T cell receptor beta chain derives from a study of blood T cells in healthy people across ages. Through a sample-barcoded 5' primer and a J-beta primer mix, a second PCR was run for roughly 6 to 12 cycles. TCRdb independently ran MiXCR on the 5' RACE reads; one entry per CDR3 protein. The profile shows 850,000 to 950,000 distinct CDR3 sequences, 25% to 30% of them singletons. Germline-derived CDR1 and CDR2 are KGHSH and LQKENI. The CDR3 is made up of 13 amino acids. V trimming: 3 bases; J trimming: 10 bases; junction bases outside the gene matches: 6. This sequence was found in a woman aged 80 or over in good health. The specimen sequenced was blood. The chain uses TRBV18 and TRBJ1-1; 9 bases map to TRBD1. The CDR3 DNA is TGTGCCAGCTCACCGCAGGGACAGGGAATAGCTTTCTTT. Translating it yields CASSPQGQGIAFF.